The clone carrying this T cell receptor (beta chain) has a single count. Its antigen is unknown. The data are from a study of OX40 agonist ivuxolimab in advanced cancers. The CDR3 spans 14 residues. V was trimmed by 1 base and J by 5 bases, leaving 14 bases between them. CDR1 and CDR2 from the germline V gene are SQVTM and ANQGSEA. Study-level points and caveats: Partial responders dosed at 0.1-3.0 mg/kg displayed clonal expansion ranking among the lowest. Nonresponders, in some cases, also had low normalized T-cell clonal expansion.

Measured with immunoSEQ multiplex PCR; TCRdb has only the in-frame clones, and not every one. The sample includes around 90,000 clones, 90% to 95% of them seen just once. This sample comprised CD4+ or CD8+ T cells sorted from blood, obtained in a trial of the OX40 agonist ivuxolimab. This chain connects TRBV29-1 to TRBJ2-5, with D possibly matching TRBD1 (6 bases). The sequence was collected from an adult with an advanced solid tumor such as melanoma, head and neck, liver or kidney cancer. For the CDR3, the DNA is TGCAGCGTTGAAGGGCTAGGGGGACGGGAGACCCAGTACTTC. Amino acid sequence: CSVEGLGGRETQYF.